This TCR beta chain was documented in a study of blood T cell repertoires in COVID-19. The CDR3 has 16 amino acids. Germline CDR1 reads LGHDT; CDR2 reads YNNKEL (reference sequence). The germline V and J ends were trimmed by 3 bases and 2 bases, with 17 bases remaining between them. Data came from immunoSEQ multiplex PCR; TCRdb stores just in-frame clones and leaves some out. The sample yields approximately 200,000 clones, roughly 92% seen once. Seattle enrolled patients during active infection and tracked them longitudinally. This sequence joins TRBV3-1 (or the pseudogene TRBV3-2) and TRBJ2-7, with D possibly matching TRBD2 (6 bases). Material: peripheral blood. The sequence came from a young man with COVID-19, enrolled during active disease. The CDR3 DNA sequence: TGTGCCAGCAGCCAGGTCGGGACTGGACATCCCTACGAGCAGTACTTC. Residues: CASSQVGTGHPYEQYF.